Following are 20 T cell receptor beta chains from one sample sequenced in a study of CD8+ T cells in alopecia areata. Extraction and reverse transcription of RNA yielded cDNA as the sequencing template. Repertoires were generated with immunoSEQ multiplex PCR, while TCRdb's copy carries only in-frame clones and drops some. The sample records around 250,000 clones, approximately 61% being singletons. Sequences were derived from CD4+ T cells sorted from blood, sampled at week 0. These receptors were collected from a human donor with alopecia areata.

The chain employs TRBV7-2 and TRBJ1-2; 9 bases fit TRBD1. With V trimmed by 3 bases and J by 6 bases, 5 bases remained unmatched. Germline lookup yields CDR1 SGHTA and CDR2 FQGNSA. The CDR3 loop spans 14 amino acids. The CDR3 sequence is CASSLRDRVDGYTF. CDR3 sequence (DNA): TGTGCCAGCAGCTTGAGGGACAGGGTGGATGGCTACACCTTC.

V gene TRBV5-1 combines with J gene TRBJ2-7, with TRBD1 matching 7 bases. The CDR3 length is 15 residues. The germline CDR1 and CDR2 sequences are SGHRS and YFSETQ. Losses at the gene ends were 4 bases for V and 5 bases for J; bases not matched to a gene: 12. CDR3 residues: CASSPQRGQDDEQYF. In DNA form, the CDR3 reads TGCGCCAGCAGCCCCCAAAGGGGGCAGGACGACGAGCAGTACTTC.

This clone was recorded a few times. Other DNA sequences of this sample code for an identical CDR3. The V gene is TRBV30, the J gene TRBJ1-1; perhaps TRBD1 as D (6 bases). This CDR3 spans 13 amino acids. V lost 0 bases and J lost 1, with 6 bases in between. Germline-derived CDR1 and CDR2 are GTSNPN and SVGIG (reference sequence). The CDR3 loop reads CAWSVQGNTEAFF. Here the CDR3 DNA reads TGTGCCTGGAGTGTACAGGGGAACACTGAAGCTTTCTTT.

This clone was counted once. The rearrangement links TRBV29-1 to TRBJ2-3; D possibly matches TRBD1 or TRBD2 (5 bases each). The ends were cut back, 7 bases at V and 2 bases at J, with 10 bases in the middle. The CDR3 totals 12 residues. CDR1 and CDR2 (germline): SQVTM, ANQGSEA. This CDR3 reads CSGRDHTDTQYF. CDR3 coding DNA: TGCAGCGGTAGGGACCACACAGATACGCAGTATTTT.

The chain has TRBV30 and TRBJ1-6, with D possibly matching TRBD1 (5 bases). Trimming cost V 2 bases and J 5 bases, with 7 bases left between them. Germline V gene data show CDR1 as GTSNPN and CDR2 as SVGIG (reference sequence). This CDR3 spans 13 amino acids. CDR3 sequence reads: CAWSLGHNSPLHF. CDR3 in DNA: TGTGCCTGGAGTTTGGGGCATAATTCACCCCTCCACTTT.

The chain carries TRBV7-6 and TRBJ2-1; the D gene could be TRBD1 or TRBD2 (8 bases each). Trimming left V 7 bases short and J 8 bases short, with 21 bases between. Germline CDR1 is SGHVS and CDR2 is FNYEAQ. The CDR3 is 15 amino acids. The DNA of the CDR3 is TGTGCCAGCACCCAGGGGGCGGGGGGCAAGGATGAGCAGTTCTTC. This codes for CASTQGAGGKDEQFF.

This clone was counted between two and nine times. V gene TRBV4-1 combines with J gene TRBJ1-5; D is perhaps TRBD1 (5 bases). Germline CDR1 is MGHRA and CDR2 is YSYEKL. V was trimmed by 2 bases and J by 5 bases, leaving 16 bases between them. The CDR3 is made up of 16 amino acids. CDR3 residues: CASSQQQSRAHQPQHF. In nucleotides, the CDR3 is TGCGCCAGCAGCCAACAACAGAGCAGGGCTCATCAGCCCCAGCATTTT.

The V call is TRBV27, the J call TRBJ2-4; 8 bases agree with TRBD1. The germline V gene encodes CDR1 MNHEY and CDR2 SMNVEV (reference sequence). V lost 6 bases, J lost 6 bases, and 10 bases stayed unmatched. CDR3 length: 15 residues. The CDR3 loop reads CASSVGQGLRNIQYF. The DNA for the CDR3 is TGTGCCAGCAGCGTAGGACAGGGCCTTAGAAACATTCAGTACTTC.

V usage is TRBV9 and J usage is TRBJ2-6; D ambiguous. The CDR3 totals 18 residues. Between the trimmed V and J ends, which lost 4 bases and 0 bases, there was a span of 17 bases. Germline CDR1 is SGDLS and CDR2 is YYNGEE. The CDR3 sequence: CASSPQGATSSGANVLTF. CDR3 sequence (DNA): TGTGCCAGCAGCCCTCAAGGAGCCACAAGCTCTGGGGCCAACGTCCTGACTTTC.

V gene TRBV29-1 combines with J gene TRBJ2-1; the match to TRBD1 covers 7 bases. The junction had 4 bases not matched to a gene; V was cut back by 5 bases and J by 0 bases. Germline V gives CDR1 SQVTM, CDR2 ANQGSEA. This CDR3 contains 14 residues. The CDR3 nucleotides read TGCAGCGTTAAGGGGGCGGTCTCCTACAATGAGCAGTTCTTC. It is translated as CSVKGAVSYNEQFF.

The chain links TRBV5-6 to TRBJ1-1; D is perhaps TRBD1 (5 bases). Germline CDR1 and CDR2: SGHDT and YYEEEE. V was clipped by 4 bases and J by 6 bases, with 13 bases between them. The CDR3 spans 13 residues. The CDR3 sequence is CASSPGLGAEAFF. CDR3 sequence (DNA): TGTGCCAGCAGCCCCGGCCTGGGGGCTGAAGCTTTCTTT.

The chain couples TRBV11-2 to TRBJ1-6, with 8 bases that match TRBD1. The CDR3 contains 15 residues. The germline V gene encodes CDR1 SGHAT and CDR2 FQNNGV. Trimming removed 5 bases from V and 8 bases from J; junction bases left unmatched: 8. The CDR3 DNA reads TGTGCCAGCAGCCCCCGACAGGGGAAGGATTCACCCCTCCACTTT. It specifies CASSPRQGKDSPLHF.

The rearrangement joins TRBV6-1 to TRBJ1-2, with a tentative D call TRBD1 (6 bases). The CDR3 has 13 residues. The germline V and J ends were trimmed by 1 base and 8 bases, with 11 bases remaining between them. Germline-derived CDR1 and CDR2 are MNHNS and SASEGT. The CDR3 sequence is CASSEGQANGYTF. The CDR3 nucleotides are TGTGCCAGCAGTGAAGGACAGGCTAACGGCTACACCTTC.

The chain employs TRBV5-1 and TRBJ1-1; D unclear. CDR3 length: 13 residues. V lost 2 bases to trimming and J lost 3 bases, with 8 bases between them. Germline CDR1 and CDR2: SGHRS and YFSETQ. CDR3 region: CASSFLGDTEAFF. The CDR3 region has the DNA TGCGCCAGCAGCTTCTTGGGCGACACTGAAGCTTTCTTT. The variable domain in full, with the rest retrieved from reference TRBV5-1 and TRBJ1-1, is KAGVTQTPRYLIKTRGQQVTLSCSPISGHRSVSWYQQTPGQGLQFLFEYFSETQRNKGNFPGRFSGRQFSNSRSEMNVSTLELGDSALYLCASSFLGDTEAFFGQGTRLTVV.

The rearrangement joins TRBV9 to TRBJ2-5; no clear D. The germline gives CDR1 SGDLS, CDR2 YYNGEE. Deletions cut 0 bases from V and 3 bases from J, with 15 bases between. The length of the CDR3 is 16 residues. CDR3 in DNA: TGTGCCAGCAGCGTAGCCGCCGTGGGCGTAGAAGAGACCCAGTACTTC. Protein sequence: CASSVAAVGVEETQYF.

The CDR3, as DNA: TGCGCCAGCAGCCAAGAAGGGGGGTGGGATACGCAGTATTTT. The encoded protein is CASSQEGGWDTQYF. This sequence joins TRBV4-3 and TRBJ2-3; TRBD1 or TRBD2 may be the D gene (6 bases each). CDR1 and CDR2 from the germline V gene are LGHNA and YSLEER. The CDR3 loop spans 14 amino acids. V gave up 0 bases and J gave up 6 bases, with 10 bases separating them.

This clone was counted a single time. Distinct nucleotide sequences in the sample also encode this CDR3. The CDR3 region is CAWSVGDGYTF. DNA for the CDR3: TGTGCCTGGAGTGTAGGAGATGGCTACACCTTC. The rearrangement joins TRBV30 to TRBJ1-2, with no clear D. V dropped 0 bases and J dropped 6 bases, with 5 bases sitting between them. Germline CDR1 reads GTSNPN; CDR2 reads SVGIG (reference sequence). CDR3 length: 11 residues.

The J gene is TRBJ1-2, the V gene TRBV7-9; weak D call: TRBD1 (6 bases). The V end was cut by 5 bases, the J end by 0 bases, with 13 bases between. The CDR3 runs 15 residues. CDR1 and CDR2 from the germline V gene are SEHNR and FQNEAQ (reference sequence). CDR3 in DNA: TGTGCCAGCAGCCCAACAGGGATCACTAACTATGGCTACACCTTC. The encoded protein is CASSPTGITNYGYTF.

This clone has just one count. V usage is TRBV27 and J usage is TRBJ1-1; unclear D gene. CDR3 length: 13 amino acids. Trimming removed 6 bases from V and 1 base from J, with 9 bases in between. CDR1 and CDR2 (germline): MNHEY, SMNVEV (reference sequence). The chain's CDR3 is CASSNGQNTEAFF. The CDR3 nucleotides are TGTGCCAGCAGCAACGGGCAGAACACTGAAGCTTTCTTT.

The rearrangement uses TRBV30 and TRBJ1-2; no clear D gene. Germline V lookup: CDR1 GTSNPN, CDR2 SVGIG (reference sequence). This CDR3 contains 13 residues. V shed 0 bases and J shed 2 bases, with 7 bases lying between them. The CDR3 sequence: CAWSVATNYGYTF. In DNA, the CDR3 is TGTGCCTGGAGTGTGGCCACCAACTATGGCTACACCTTC.